The text below deals with one TCR beta chain. Using immunoSEQ multiplex PCR, the repertoire was profiled, and TCRdb retains in-frame clones only, with some absent. Among about 80,000 clones listed, roughly nine tenths were seen once. These data are taken from a study of T cell changes during pregnancy in multiple sclerosis. This CDR3 has 11 residues. The germline V and J ends were trimmed by 4 bases and 6 bases, with 6 bases remaining between them. Germline CDR1 MDHEN, CDR2 SYDVKM. The receptor was derived from a female donor with multiple sclerosis, enrolled in a pregnancy study. The gene calls are TRBV28 and TRBJ1-2; D might be TRBD1 (6 bases). Sample: CD4+ T cells from peripheral blood mononuclear cells, taken before pregnancy. CDR3 sequence reads: CASSSGDGYTF. The CDR3 region has the DNA TGTGCCAGCAGTTCAGGGGATGGCTACACCTTC.